This T cell receptor (beta chain) was observed in a study of blood T cell repertoires in COVID-19. Study context: COVID-19 samples, acute and convalescent, were from the United States, Italy and Spain. PBMCs, B-cell-depleted T cells, or T cells were the source of the cDNA or gDNA that made up the material.

Under the authors' procedure: Reference gene primer amplification gave nucleated cell count estimates. Data came from immunoSEQ multiplex PCR; TCRdb stores just in-frame clones and leaves some out. V, J and clone size are taken as reported in that table, and D and trimming were inferred from the DNA itself. The top ten hold 5.5% to 6.5% of the sample, which has about 200,000 clones, around 90% seen once. This receptor was identified in a man between 60 and 75 years old who had recovered from COVID-19. Specimen: peripheral blood.

CDR3 coding DNA: TGTGCCAGCTCATCGGACAGAGAGAATCAGCCCCAGCATTTT. Translated, it gives CASSSDRENQPQHF. This rearrangement joins TRBV18 to TRBJ1-5; possibly TRBD1 for D (6 bases). Trimming removed 5 bases from V and 4 bases from J, with 12 bases in between. The CDR3 contains 14 residues. Germline V gene data show CDR1 as KGHSH and CDR2 as LQKENI. Filled out from reference TRBV18 and TRBJ1-5, the complete variable domain reads NAGVMQNPRHLVRRRGQEARLRCSPMKGHSHVYWYRQLPEEGLKFMVYLQKENIIDESGMPKERFSAEFPKEGPSILRIQQVVRGDSAAYFCASSSDRENQPQHFGDGTRLSIL.